These 18 T cell receptor beta chains came from one sample sequenced in a study of prognosis after radiotherapy for stage I lung cancer. It was by two-round multiplex PCR that TCR beta CDR3 was amplified from genomic DNA. Primers specific to each TRBV and TRBJ gene were used in first-round PCR. One entry per CDR3 protein results from TCRdb running MiXCR on the multiplex PCR reads. The table includes about 59,000 distinct CDR3 sequences, 26% detected once. Sequenced material: PBMCs, taken before or after stereotactic body radiation therapy (not recorded which). The receptors here all came from a donor at least 50 years old with non-small cell lung cancer.

Comments on this clonotype: Since a much larger clone is just one base distant, this may be a read error. This chain links TRBV10-2 with TRBJ2-7; D remains ambiguous. Germline V gene data show CDR1 as WSHSY and CDR2 as SAAADI. CDR3 size: 13 residues. Between the trimmed V and J ends, which lost 4 bases and 2 bases, there was a span of 9 bases. CDR3: CASSVQDAYEQYF. CDR3 bases: TGCGCCAGCAGTGTTCAGGACGCCTACGAGCAGTACTTC.

In this sample, this clonotype turned up many times. The chain employs TRBV6-2 or TRBV6-3 and TRBJ2-2, with 8 bases identical to TRBD1. Per germline, CDR1 MNHEY and CDR2 SVGEGT. The CDR3 runs to 14 residues. J was trimmed by 2 bases and V by 9 bases; bases with no gene match: 5. The CDR3 region is CASRQGTNTGELFF. CDR3 nucleotides: TGTGCCAGTCGACAGGGGACAAACACCGGGGAGCTGTTTTTT.

V gene TRBV6-1 combines with J gene TRBJ1-5; 9 nucleotides align to TRBD1. From germline, CDR1 is MNHNS and CDR2 SASEGT. With V trimmed by 8 bases and J by 14 bases, 22 bases remained unmatched. This CDR3 region has 16 residues. Here the CDR3 DNA reads TGTGCCAGCCATCTGGGACAGGGAATGGGGAATCATCCCAAGCATTTT. Translated: CASHLGQGMGNHPKHF.

This clonotype appeared many times. The chain carries TRBV18 and TRBJ1-2; D perhaps matches TRBD1 (6 bases). Trimming took 4 bases from V and 4 from J, leaving 10 bases between them. This CDR3 comprises 13 residues. CDR1 and CDR2 from the germline V gene are KGHSH and LQKENI. The DNA for the CDR3 is TGTGCCAGCTCACTCGGACAGATCTATGGCTACACCTTC. This translates into CASSLGQIYGYTF.

This clonotype has a count of ten or more. The chain carries TRBV6-1 and TRBJ2-1, with D uncertain. V lost 6 bases and J lost 0, with 12 bases in between. This CDR3 spans 15 amino acids. Germline CDR1 MNHNS, CDR2 SASEGT. CDR3 sequence (DNA): TGTGCCAGCAGGCCATTTTTCGCCTCCTACAATGAGCAGTTCTTC. It translates to CASRPFFASYNEQFF.

This clonotype was seen a few times. Possible read error: a much larger clone is one base away. The chain uses TRBV6-2 or TRBV6-3 and TRBJ1-4, with a possible D match to TRBD1 (6 bases). CDR1 and CDR2 (germline): MNHEY, SVGEGT. CDR3 size: 15 residues. The V end lost 5 bases, the J end lost 8 bases, and 18 bases lay between the germline ends. CDR3 in amino acids: CASSEPGHGKEKLFF. The CDR3 DNA reads as TGTGCCAGCAGTGAACCGGGACATGGGAAGGAAAAACTGTTTTTT.

Comments on this clonotype: A read error may be the cause here, since a much bigger clone is one base away. The V call is TRBV5-1, the J call TRBJ1-1; no reliable D call. V lost 5 bases and J lost 4, with 6 bases in between. This CDR3 spans 11 amino acids. CDR1 is SGHRS, CDR2 YFSETQ, per germline. The CDR3 spells CASRRSTEAFF. CDR3 coding DNA: TGCGCCAGCAGGCGGAGCACTGAAGCTTTCTTT. Full variable domain (remainder filled in from reference TRBV5-1 and TRBJ1-1): KAGVTQTPRYLIKTRGQQVTLSCSPISGHRSVSWYQQTPGQGLQFLFEYFSETQRNKGNFPGRFSGRQFSNSRSEMNVSTLELGDSALYLCASRRSTEAFFGQGTRLTVV.

This clonotype has a count of ten or more. The chain employs TRBV24-1 and TRBJ1-2, with 10 bases aligning to TRBD1. V trimming: 4 bases; J trimming: 5 bases; junction bases outside the gene matches: 3. There are 14 residues in the CDR3. Per germline, CDR1 KGHDR and CDR2 SFDVKD. CDR3 protein: CATSDQDRGYGYTF. CDR3 coding DNA: TGTGCCACCAGTGACCAGGACAGGGGGTATGGCTACACCTTC.

The genes are TRBV5-6 and TRBJ1-1; D may be TRBD1 (6 bases). Germline V gives CDR1 SGHDT, CDR2 YYEEEE. Trimming removed 3 bases at V and 1 base at J, with 19 bases between. The CDR3 is made up of 17 amino acids. DNA for the CDR3: TGTGCCAGCAGCTCGTACCTCGTTATGACAGGGAACACTGAAGCTTTCTTT. It is translated as CASSSYLVMTGNTEAFF.

Notes on this clonotype: This likely stems from a read error, as it lies one base from a far larger clone. The chain combines TRBV11-3 with TRBJ1-5; D possibly corresponds to TRBD1 (6 bases). The CDR3 is made up of 15 amino acids. From germline, CDR1 is SGHNT and CDR2 YENEEA. V was cut by 6 bases and J by 8 bases, with 20 bases left in between. This chain's CDR3 is CASSFRDTRNEPQHF. The DNA for the CDR3 is TGTGCCAGCAGTTTTCGGGACACTCGAAATGAGCCCCAGCATTTT.

This clonotype was observed many times. A clone one base away is much larger, so this may be a read error. This chain connects TRBV6-2 or TRBV6-3 to TRBJ1-6; 10 bases align to TRBD1. V gave up 9 bases and J gave up 3 bases; unmatched junction bases: 11. The CDR3 loop spans 17 amino acids. CDR1 and CDR2 (germline): MNHEY, SVGEGT. Here the CDR3 reads CARRDRGSRSYNSPLHF. The CDR3 nucleotides are TGTGCCAGAAGGGACAGGGGTTCCCGGAGCTATAATTCACCCCTCCACTTT.

There are many counts of this clonotype. The chain links TRBV2 to TRBJ2-7; 7 positions agree with TRBD2. V shed 8 bases, J shed 3 bases, and the junction held 13 bases outside the gene matches. Germline assignment: CDR1 SNHLY and CDR2 FYNNEI. CDR3 size: 15 residues. The CDR3 DNA reads as TGTGCCAGCTTGTTTGGCCTAGCGGCGGGCTACGAGCAGTACTTC. It yields the protein CASLFGLAAGYEQYF.

This clonotype was found a few times. A read error may be the cause here, since a much bigger clone is one base away. The rearrangement links TRBV19 to TRBJ1-1, with TRBD1 as a possible D gene (5 bases). CDR3 length: 12 residues. V dropped 7 bases and J dropped 7 bases, with 13 bases sitting between them. Germline CDR1 LNHDA, CDR2 SQIVND (reference sequence). The CDR3 region is CASTAGHVEAFF. The CDR3 DNA is TGTGCCAGTACCGCAGGACATGTTGAAGCTTTCTTT.

With regard to this clonotype: This clone may be a read error of a much larger clone one base away. J is TRBJ2-1 and V is TRBV19; D may be TRBD2 (6 bases). Germline CDR1 LNHDA, CDR2 SQIVND (reference sequence). This CDR3 has 16 residues. The DNA for the CDR3 is TGTGCCAGTAGTACGCGGGGCCCAGGCGGTTACAATGAGCAGTCCTTC. Protein sequence: CASSTRGPGGYNEQSF.

A remark on this clonotype: Being one base from a much bigger clone, this may be a read error. The chain has TRBV6-5 and TRBJ1-6; D is uncertain. Germline lookup yields CDR1 MNHEY and CDR2 SVGAGI. The length of the CDR3 is 12 residues. DNA of the CDR3: TGTGCCAGCAGTTACTCCAATCCACCCGTCCACTTT. This gives the protein CASSYSNPPVHF.

About this clonotype itself: A junction boundary mismatches the germline segment, possibly from a read error. The V and J genes are TRBV6-5 and TRBJ2-3; the D gene could be TRBD1 or TRBD2 (5 bases each). This CDR3 is built from 16 residues. The germline V gene encodes CDR1 MNHEY and CDR2 SVGAGI. This CDR3 reads CASIYSQGENTDTQYF. The CDR3 DNA reads as TGCGCCAGCATTTACTCCCAGGGAGAGAACACAGATACGCAGTATTTT.

This chain links TRBV28 with TRBJ1-6; D gene uncertain. The CDR3 contains 15 residues. The germline V gene has CDR1 MDHEN and CDR2 SYDVKM. V was pared by 5 bases and J by 5 bases, with 13 bases between. The CDR3 region is CASSHPPGNNSPLHF. Here the CDR3 DNA reads TGTGCCAGCAGTCACCCCCCGGGGAATAATTCACCCCTCCACTTT.

On this clonotype: A single base separates this from a much larger clone, so it may be a read error. CDR3 DNA sequence: TGTGCCAGCAGCGTATCTAGGGCTGGTGAAGCTTTCTTT. Residues: CASSVSRAGEAFF. The chain employs TRBV7-2 and TRBJ1-1; D unresolved. CDR3 length: 13 amino acids. Per germline, CDR1 SGHTA and CDR2 FQGNSA. With 5 bases removed from V and 7 bases from J, the gap between germline ends came to 14 bases.